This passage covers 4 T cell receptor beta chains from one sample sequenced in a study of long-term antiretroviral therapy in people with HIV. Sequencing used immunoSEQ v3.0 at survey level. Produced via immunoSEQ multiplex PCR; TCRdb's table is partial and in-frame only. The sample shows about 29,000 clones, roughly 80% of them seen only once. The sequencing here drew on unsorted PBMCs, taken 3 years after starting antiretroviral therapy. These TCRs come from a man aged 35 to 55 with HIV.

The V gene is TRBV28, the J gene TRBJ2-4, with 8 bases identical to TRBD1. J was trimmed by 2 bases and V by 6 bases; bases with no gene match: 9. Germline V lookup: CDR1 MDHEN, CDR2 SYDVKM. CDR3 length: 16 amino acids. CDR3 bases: TGTGCCAGCAGCCGACAGGGGACTGGGACCAAAAACATTCAGTACTTC. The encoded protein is CASSRQGTGTKNIQYF. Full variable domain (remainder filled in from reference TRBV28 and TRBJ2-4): DVKVTQSSRYLVKRTGEKVFLECVQDMDHENMFWYRQDPGLGLRLIYFSYDVKMKEKGDIPEGYSVSREKKERFSLILESASTNQTSMYLCASSRQGTGTKNIQYFGAGTRLSVL.

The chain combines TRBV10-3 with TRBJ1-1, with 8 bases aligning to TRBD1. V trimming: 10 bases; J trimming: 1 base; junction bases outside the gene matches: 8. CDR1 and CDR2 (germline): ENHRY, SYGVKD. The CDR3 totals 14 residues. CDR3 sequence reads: CATQGAEANTEAFF. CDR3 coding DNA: TGTGCCACGCAGGGGGCGGAGGCGAACACTGAAGCTTTCTTT.

The CDR3 is CASSATGTHTEAFF. CDR3 nucleotide sequence: TGTGCCAGCAGCGCGACCGGGACACACACTGAAGCTTTCTTT. The genes are TRBV5-6 and TRBJ1-1, with D maybe TRBD1 (6 bases). This CDR3 contains 14 residues. V was pared by 4 bases and J by 3 bases, with 13 bases between. Germline CDR1 SGHDT, CDR2 YYEEEE. The full variable domain, its missing parts supplied by reference TRBV5-6 and TRBJ1-1, is DAGVTQSPTHLIKTRGQQVTLRCSPKSGHDTVSWYQQALGQGPQFIFQYYEEEERQRGNFPDRFSGHQFPNYSSELNVNALLLGDSALYLCASSATGTHTEAFFGQGTRLTVV.

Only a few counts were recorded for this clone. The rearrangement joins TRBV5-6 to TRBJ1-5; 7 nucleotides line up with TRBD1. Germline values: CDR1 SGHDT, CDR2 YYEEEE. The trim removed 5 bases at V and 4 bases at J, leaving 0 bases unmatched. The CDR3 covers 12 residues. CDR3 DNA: TGTGCCAGCAGGACAGGGAATCAGCCCCAGCATTTT. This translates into CASRTGNQPQHF.